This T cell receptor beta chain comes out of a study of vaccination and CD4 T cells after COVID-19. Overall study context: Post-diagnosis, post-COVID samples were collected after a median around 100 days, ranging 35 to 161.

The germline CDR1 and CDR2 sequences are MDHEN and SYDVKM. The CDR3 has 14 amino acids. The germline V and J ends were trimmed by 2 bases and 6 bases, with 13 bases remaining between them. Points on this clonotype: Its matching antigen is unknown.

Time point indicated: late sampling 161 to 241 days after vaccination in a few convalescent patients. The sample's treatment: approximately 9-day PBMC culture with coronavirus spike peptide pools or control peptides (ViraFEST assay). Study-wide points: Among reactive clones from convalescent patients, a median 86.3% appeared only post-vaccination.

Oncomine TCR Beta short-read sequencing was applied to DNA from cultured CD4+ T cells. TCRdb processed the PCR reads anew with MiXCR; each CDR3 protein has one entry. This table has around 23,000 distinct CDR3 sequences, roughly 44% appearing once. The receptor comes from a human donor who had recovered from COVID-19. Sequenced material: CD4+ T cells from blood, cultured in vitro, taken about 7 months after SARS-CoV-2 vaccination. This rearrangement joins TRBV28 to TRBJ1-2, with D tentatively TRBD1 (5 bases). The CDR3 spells CASSLRDPHDGYTF. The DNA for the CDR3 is TGTGCCAGCAGTTTACGGGACCCCCACGATGGCTACACCTTC.